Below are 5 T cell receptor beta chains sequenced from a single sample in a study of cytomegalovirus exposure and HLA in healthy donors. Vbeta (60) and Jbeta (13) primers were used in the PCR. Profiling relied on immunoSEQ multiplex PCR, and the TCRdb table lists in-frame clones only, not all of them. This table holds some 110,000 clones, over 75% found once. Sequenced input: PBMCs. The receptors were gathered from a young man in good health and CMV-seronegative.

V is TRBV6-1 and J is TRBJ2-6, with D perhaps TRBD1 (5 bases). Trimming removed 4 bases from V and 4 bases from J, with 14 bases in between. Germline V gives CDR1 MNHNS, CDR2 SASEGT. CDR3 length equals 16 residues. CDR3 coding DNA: TGTGCCAGCAGTGTCGCAGGGTCTTTCGGGGCCAACGTCCTGACTTTC. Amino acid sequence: CASSVAGSFGANVLTF.

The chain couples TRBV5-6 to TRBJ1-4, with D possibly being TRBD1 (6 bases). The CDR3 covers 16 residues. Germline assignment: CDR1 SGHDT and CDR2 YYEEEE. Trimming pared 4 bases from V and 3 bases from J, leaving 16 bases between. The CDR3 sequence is CASSRIVGASNEKLFF. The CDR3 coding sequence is TGTGCCAGCAGCCGGATAGTGGGGGCCTCTAATGAAAAACTGTTTTTT.

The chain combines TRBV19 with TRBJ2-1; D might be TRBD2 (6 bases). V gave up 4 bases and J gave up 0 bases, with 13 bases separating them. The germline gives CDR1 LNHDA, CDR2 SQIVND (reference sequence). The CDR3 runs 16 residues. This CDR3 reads CASSNIRGSSYNEQFF. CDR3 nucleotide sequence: TGTGCCAGTAGTAATATCCGGGGGAGCTCCTACAATGAGCAGTTCTTC.

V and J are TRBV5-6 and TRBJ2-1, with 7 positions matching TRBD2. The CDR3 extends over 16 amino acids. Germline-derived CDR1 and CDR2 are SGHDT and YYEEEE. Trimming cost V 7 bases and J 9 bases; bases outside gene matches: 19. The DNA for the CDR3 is TGTGCCAGCCTCCGGTGGGGGGGGGACCTAAGAGGTGAGCAGTTCTTC. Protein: CASLRWGGDLRGEQFF.

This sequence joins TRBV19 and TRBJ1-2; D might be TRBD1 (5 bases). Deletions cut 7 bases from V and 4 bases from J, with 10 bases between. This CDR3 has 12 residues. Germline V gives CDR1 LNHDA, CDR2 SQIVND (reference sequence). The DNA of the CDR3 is TGTGCCAGTAAAGGGCAGGGCTATGGCTACACCTTC. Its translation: CASKGQGYGYTF.